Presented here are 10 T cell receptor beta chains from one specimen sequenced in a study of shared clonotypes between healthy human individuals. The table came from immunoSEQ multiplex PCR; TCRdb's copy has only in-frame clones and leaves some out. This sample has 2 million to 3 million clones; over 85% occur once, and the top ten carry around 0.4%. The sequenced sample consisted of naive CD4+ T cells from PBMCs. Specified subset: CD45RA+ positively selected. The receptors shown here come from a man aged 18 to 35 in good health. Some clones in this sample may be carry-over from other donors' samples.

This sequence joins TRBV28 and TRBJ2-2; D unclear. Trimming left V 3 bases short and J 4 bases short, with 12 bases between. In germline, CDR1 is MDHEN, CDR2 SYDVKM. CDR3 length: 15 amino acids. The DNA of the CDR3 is TGTGCCAGCAGTTTTGGCGGTGGTGTCACCGGGGAGCTGTTTTTT. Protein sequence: CASSFGGGVTGELFF. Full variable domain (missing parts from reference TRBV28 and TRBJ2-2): DVKVTQSSRYLVKRTGEKVFLECVQDMDHENMFWYRQDPGLGLRLIYFSYDVKMKEKGDIPEGYSVSREKKERFSLILESASTNQTSMYLCASSFGGGVTGELFFGEGSRLTVL.

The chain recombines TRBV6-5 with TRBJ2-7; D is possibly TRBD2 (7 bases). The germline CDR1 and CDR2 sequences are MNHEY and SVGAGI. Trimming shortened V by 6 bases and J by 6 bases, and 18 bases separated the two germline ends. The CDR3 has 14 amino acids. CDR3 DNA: TGTGCCAGCAGGCCTACAGGGACTAACTCCGAGCAGTACTTC. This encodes CASRPTGTNSEQYF.

CDR3 residues: CASSEALQGQGRSLQHF. CDR3 coding DNA: TGTGCCAGCAGTGAAGCGCTTCAGGGACAGGGAAGGTCTCTCCAGCATTTT. This chain uses TRBV2 with TRBJ1-5, with TRBD1 matching over 9 bases. Germline CDR1 and CDR2: SNHLY and FYNNEI. This CDR3 contains 17 residues. Losses at the gene ends were 0 bases for V and 12 bases for J; bases not matched to a gene: 15.

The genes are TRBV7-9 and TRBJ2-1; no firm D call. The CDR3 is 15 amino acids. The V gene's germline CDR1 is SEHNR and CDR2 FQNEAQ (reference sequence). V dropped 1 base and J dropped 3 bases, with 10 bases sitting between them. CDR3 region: CASSLGGRNYNEQFF. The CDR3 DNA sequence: TGTGCCAGCAGCTTAGGGGGTCGTAACTACAATGAGCAGTTCTTC.

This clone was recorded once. The CDR3 sequence: CASSPGQGALITEAFF. The CDR3 DNA reads TGTGCCAGCAGCCCCGGCCAGGGGGCGCTTATCACTGAAGCTTTCTTT. The V call is TRBV9, the J call TRBJ1-1; 8 bases align to TRBD1. Trimming cost V 4 bases and J 4 bases; bases outside gene matches: 12. Germline loops: CDR1 SGDLS, CDR2 YYNGEE. This CDR3 spans 16 amino acids.

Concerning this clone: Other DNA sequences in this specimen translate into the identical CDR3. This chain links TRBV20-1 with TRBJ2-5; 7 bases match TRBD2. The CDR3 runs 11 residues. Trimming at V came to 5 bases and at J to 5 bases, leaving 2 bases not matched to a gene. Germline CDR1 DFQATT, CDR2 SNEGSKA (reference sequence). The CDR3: CSAGGGETQYF. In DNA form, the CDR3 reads TGCAGTGCTGGGGGAGGGGAGACCCAGTACTTC.

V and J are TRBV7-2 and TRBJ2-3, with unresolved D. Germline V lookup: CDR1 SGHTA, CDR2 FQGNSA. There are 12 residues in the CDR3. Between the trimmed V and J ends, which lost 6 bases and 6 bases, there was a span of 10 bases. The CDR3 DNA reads TGTGCCAGCAGTCCGCTGGGGGATACGCAGTATTTT. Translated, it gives CASSPLGDTQYF. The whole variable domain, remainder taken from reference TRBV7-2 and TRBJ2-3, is GAGVSQSPSNKVTEKGKDVELRCDPISGHTALYWYRQSLGQGLEFLIYFQGNSAPDKSGLPSDRFSAERTGGSVSTLTIQRTQQEDSAVYLCASSPLGDTQYFGPGTRLTVL.

The CDR3 DNA reads TGTGCCAGCAGTCTCGGACAGAGACCAAACTATGGCTACACCTTC. This translates into CASSLGQRPNYGYTF. V is TRBV28 and J is TRBJ1-2; perhaps TRBD1 as D (6 bases). Germline V gene sequence: CDR1 MDHEN, CDR2 SYDVKM. V shed 5 bases and J shed 2 bases, with 15 bases lying between them. This CDR3 contains 15 residues.

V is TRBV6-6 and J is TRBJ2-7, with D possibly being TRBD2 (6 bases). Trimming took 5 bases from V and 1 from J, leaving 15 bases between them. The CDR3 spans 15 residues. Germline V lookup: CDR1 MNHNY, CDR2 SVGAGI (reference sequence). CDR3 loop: CASSPTGLGSYEQYF. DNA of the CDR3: TGTGCCAGCAGTCCTACGGGACTTGGGTCCTACGAGCAGTACTTC.

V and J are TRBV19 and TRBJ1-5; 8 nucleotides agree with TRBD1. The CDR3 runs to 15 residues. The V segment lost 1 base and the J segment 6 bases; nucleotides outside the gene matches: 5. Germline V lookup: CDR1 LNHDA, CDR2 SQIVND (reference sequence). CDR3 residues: CASSIVGQGGQPQHF. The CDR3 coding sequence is TGTGCCAGTAGTATAGTTGGACAGGGTGGTCAGCCCCAGCATTTT. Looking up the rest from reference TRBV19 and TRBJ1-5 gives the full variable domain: DGGITQSPKYLFRKEGQNVTLSCEQNLNHDAMYWYRQDPGQGLRLIYYSQIVNDFQKGDIAEGYSVSREKKESFPLTVTSAQKNPTAFYLCASSIVGQGGQPQHFGDGTRLSIL.